The present TCR beta chain was sequenced within a study of blood T cell repertoires in COVID-19. Study-level background: Spain, Italy and the United States supplied samples that represented acute and convalescent COVID-19. PBMCs, B-cell-depleted T cells, or T cells provided the cDNA or gDNA that made up the material.

Study processing details: Nucleated cell number was recorded as an estimate derived from reference gene primer amplification. The method was immunoSEQ multiplex PCR; TCRdb's version includes in-frame clones alone and lacks a portion of them. Clone size and the V and J calls come from that table; the DNA yielded D and trimming. In the table there are 150,000 to 200,000 clones, around four fifths of which are singletons. J lost 5 bases, V lost 0 bases, and 8 bases had no gene match. Germline values: CDR1 KGHSH, CDR2 LQKENI. This CDR3 contains 17 residues. The clonotype comes from a woman at least 80 years old with active or convalescent COVID-19. The rearrangement links TRBV18 to TRBJ1-3, with 9 positions matching TRBD1. The sample comprised peripheral blood. The CDR3 is CASSPPGTGSSRNTIYF. The CDR3 bases are TGTGCCAGCTCACCACCCGGGACAGGGAGTTCAAGAAACACCATATATTTT.